Reported below is one T cell receptor (beta chain). Its cognate antigen is unknown. Time point described: week 3, after first cycle of checkpoint inhibitor. The data stem from a study of blood T cell dynamics during melanoma immunotherapy. The study, taken as a whole, reports: It remained unknown if the driving T cell clones were melanoma-specific. Disease-control patients' PBMC repertoires became either more clonal or more diverse at W3.

DNA loading was fixed at approximately 350 ng for all bulk PBMC samples. TCRdb keeps only in-frame clones here, not all; method: immunoSEQ multiplex PCR. In the table there are thousands of clones, 85% of which are singletons. Trimming stripped 4 bases from V and 0 bases from J, with 12 bases between. This CDR3 contains 15 residues. The germline CDR1 and CDR2 sequences are LGHNA and YNFKEQ. This TCR was recovered from a human donor with melanoma. The sequencing used blood, collected from a patient treated with checkpoint blockade. The chain couples TRBV4-2 to TRBJ1-1; D remains ambiguous. The CDR3 loop is CASSPAAGLNTEAFF. For the CDR3, the DNA is TGTGCCAGCAGCCCTGCCGCCGGGCTGAACACTGAAGCTTTCTTT.